The 16 T cell receptor beta chains reported below all come from one sample, sequenced in a study of blood T cell repertoires in COVID-19. The table came from immunoSEQ multiplex PCR; TCRdb's copy has only in-frame clones and leaves some out. The sample lists about 180,000 clones, 80% to 90% occurring once. What was sequenced was PBMCs or T cells enriched from blood (not recorded which). The receptors stem from a woman aged 18-29 years who had recovered from COVID-19.

The rearrangement uses TRBV6-2 or TRBV6-3 and TRBJ2-7; possible D gene TRBD2, 5 bases. The germline CDR1 and CDR2 sequences are MNHEY and SVGEGT. CDR3 size: 14 residues. V gave up 3 bases and J gave up 2 bases, with 11 bases separating them. The CDR3 region is CASSYLGSTYEQYF. The CDR3 DNA reads as TGTGCCAGCAGTTATTTGGGGAGTACCTACGAGCAGTACTTC.

Of note for this clone: Germline is not matched at one junction end, which may reflect a read error. The chain links TRBV15 to TRBJ2-7, with a possible D match to TRBD1 (6 bases). This CDR3 comprises 9 residues. CDR1 and CDR2 from the germline V gene are LNHNV and YYDKDF (reference sequence). The CDR3 nucleotides are TGTGCCACGTCTTGGACAGACTCCTTC. It encodes CATSWTDSF.

This chain connects TRBV2 to TRBJ2-6; a weak D match, TRBD2 (6 bases). This CDR3 has 15 amino acids. Germline V gene data show CDR1 as SNHLY and CDR2 as FYNNEI. Trimming took 6 bases from V and 12 from J, leaving 21 bases between them. The CDR3, as DNA: TGTGCCAGCAGGATGGAAGGAGGGATATTCGGCGTCCTGACTTTC. Translation: CASRMEGGIFGVLTF.

The chain uses TRBV4-1 and TRBJ1-1; 7 bases line up with TRBD1. V lost 4 bases and J lost 1; bases outside the gene matches: 6. The length of the CDR3 is 15 residues. Germline V CDR1 and CDR2: MGHRA, YSYEKL. CDR3 sequence (DNA): TGCGCCAGCAGCCGAACCCGACAGGGGAACACTGAAGCTTTCTTT. This encodes CASSRTRQGNTEAFF.

V gene TRBV6-5 combines with J gene TRBJ2-7, with 10 bases matching TRBD1. This CDR3 is 13 amino acids long. Germline V gives CDR1 MNHEY, CDR2 SVGAGI. With 5 bases clipped from V and 5 bases from J, the junction kept 3 bases outside the gene matches. The DNA for the CDR3 is TGTGCCAGCAGTAGGGACAGGGGAAACGAGCAGTACTTC. Residues: CASSRDRGNEQYF.

This clone is a singleton in its sample. This rearrangement joins TRBV3-1 (or the pseudogene TRBV3-2) to TRBJ2-1, with 9 bases lining up with TRBD2. Germline loops: CDR1 LGHDT, CDR2 YNNKEL (reference sequence). The CDR3 runs to 14 residues. Trimming removed 3 bases from V and 7 bases from J; junction bases left unmatched: 4. The CDR3 nucleotides read TGTGCCAGCAGCCAGAGACTAGCGGTAAATGAGCAGTTCTTC. The encoded protein is CASSQRLAVNEQFF.

This sequence joins TRBV7-2 and TRBJ1-2, with 7 nucleotides matching TRBD1. The CDR3 has 16 residues. Germline CDR1 and CDR2: SGHTA and FQGNSA. The V segment lost 5 bases and the J segment 7 bases; nucleotides outside the gene matches: 16. The CDR3 region is CASSASQGEGSRGYTF. The DNA for the CDR3 is TGTGCCAGCAGCGCCTCCCAGGGGGAAGGGAGTCGTGGCTACACCTTC.

V is TRBV11-3 and J is TRBJ2-1; 10 bases map to TRBD1. V was pared by 2 bases and J by 4 bases, with 11 bases of the junction left unmatched. Germline V gives CDR1 SGHNT, CDR2 YENEEA. The CDR3 runs 18 residues. As DNA, the CDR3 is TGTGCCAGCAGCTTAAGGAGCGGGACAGGGGAATTTTACAATGAGCAGTTCTTC. Translation: CASSLRSGTGEFYNEQFF. Combining the CDR3 with reference TRBV11-3 and TRBJ2-1 gives the whole variable domain EAGVVQSPRYKIIEKKQPVAFWCNPISGHNTLYWYLQNLGQGPELLIRYENEEAVDDSQLPKDRFSAERLKGVDSTLKIQPAELGDSAVYLCASSLRSGTGEFYNEQFFGPGTRLTVL.

The J gene is TRBJ2-1, the V gene TRBV13; tentative D call: TRBD2 (5 bases). The V gene lost 5 bases and the J gene lost 2 bases, with 13 bases spanning the gap. This CDR3 is built from 15 residues. From germline, CDR1 is PRHDT and CDR2 FYEKMQ (reference sequence). The CDR3, as DNA: TGTGCCAGCAGCCTATTTGGGCGGGCCTACAATGAGCAGTTCTTC. Translation: CASSLFGRAYNEQFF.

This clone was counted a few times. V gene TRBV27 combines with J gene TRBJ1-1; TRBD1 matches 8 bases. After removal of 3 bases from V and 1 base from J, the junction contained 4 bases not matched to a gene. This CDR3 comprises 15 residues. The germline CDR1 and CDR2 sequences are MNHEY and SMNVEV (reference sequence). This CDR3 is CASSLTGVANTEAFF. DNA of the CDR3: TGTGCCAGCAGTTTGACAGGGGTAGCGAACACTGAAGCTTTCTTT.

This clone has just one count. The V gene is TRBV10-1, the J gene TRBJ1-5, with D perhaps TRBD1 (6 bases). CDR1 is WNHNN, CDR2 SYGVQD, per germline (reference sequence). The CDR3 runs 14 residues. Trimming stripped 6 bases from V and 2 bases from J, with 11 bases between. DNA of the CDR3: TGCGCCAGCAGCCCTAGACAGGGCAATCAGCCCCAGCATTTT. This gives the protein CASSPRQGNQPQHF.

The rearrangement uses TRBV7-9 and TRBJ1-5; maybe TRBD1 (6 bases). The CDR3 extends over 15 amino acids. V was cut by 1 base and J by 3 bases, with 10 bases left in between. Per germline, CDR1 SEHNR and CDR2 FQNEAQ (reference sequence). CDR3 amino acids: CASSLGGGANQPQHF. CDR3 sequence (DNA): TGTGCCAGCAGCTTAGGTGGGGGGGCCAATCAGCCCCAGCATTTT.

The genes are TRBV28 and TRBJ2-7; D may be TRBD1 (6 bases). The V gene's germline CDR1 is MDHEN and CDR2 SYDVKM. The CDR3 extends over 17 amino acids. The V and J ends lost 0 bases and 6 bases respectively, with 21 bases between them. For the CDR3, the DNA is TGTGCCAGCAGTTTATGGGGGGCGAGTGAACAGGGTATCGAGCAGTACTTC. It translates to CASSLWGASEQGIEQYF.

The V and J genes are TRBV28 and TRBJ1-4; TRBD1 aligns across 8 bases. This CDR3 has 19 residues. The germline CDR1 and CDR2 sequences are MDHEN and SYDVKM. V was pared by 2 bases and J by 0 bases, with 11 bases of the junction left unmatched. CDR3 DNA: TGTGCCAGCAGTTTACCTCCTGGACAGGGCCAATCAACTAATGAAAAACTGTTTTTT. Protein sequence: CASSLPPGQGQSTNEKLFF.

This chain joins TRBV6-1 and TRBJ1-6, with D perhaps matching TRBD1 (5 bases). CDR1 and CDR2 from the germline V gene are MNHNS and SASEGT. V lost 2 bases and J 0 bases, leaving 14 bases between the germline ends. The CDR3 consists of 18 residues. The CDR3 sequence is CASSESDRPSSYNSPLHF. CDR3 nucleotide sequence: TGTGCCAGCAGTGAATCAGACAGACCGAGCTCCTATAATTCACCCCTCCACTTT.

The chain has TRBV5-1 and TRBJ1-2; 10 bases match TRBD1. The CDR3 is 18 amino acids. J was trimmed by 4 bases and V by 0 bases; bases with no gene match: 12. Germline assignment: CDR1 SGHRS and CDR2 YFSETQ. CDR3 DNA: TGCGCCAGCAGCTTGGACCTGCCGGGACAGGGGACTAGCTATGGCTACACCTTC. Protein: CASSLDLPGQGTSYGYTF.